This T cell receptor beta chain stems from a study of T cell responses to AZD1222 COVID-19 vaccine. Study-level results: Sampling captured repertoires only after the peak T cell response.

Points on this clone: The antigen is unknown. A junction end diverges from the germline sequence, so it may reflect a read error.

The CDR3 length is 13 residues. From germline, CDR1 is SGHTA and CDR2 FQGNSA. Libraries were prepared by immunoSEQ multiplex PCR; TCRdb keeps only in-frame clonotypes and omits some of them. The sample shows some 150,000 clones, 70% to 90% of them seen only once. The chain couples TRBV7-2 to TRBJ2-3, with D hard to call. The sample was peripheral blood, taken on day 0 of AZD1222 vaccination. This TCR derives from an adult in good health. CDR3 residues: CASTLNQRDTQYF. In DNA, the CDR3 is TGTGCCAGCACCTTAAACCAGAGAGATACGCAGTATTTT.